This TCR beta chain was recovered during a study of monozygotic twins with inflammatory bowel disease. TCRdb re-called the 5' RACE reads; every CDR3 protein appears as one record, without DNA. The ten most abundant clones cover about 2.2% of a sample with some 450,000 distinct CDR3 sequences. This sequence originates from a human donor with ulcerative colitis or Crohn's disease, or a healthy co-twin of an affected twin (not recorded which). The sequencing sample was made of blood.

Here the CDR3 reads CASTLWDQPQHF. The V and J genes are TRBV12-3 or TRBV12-4 and TRBJ1-5. The CDR3 runs 12 residues.